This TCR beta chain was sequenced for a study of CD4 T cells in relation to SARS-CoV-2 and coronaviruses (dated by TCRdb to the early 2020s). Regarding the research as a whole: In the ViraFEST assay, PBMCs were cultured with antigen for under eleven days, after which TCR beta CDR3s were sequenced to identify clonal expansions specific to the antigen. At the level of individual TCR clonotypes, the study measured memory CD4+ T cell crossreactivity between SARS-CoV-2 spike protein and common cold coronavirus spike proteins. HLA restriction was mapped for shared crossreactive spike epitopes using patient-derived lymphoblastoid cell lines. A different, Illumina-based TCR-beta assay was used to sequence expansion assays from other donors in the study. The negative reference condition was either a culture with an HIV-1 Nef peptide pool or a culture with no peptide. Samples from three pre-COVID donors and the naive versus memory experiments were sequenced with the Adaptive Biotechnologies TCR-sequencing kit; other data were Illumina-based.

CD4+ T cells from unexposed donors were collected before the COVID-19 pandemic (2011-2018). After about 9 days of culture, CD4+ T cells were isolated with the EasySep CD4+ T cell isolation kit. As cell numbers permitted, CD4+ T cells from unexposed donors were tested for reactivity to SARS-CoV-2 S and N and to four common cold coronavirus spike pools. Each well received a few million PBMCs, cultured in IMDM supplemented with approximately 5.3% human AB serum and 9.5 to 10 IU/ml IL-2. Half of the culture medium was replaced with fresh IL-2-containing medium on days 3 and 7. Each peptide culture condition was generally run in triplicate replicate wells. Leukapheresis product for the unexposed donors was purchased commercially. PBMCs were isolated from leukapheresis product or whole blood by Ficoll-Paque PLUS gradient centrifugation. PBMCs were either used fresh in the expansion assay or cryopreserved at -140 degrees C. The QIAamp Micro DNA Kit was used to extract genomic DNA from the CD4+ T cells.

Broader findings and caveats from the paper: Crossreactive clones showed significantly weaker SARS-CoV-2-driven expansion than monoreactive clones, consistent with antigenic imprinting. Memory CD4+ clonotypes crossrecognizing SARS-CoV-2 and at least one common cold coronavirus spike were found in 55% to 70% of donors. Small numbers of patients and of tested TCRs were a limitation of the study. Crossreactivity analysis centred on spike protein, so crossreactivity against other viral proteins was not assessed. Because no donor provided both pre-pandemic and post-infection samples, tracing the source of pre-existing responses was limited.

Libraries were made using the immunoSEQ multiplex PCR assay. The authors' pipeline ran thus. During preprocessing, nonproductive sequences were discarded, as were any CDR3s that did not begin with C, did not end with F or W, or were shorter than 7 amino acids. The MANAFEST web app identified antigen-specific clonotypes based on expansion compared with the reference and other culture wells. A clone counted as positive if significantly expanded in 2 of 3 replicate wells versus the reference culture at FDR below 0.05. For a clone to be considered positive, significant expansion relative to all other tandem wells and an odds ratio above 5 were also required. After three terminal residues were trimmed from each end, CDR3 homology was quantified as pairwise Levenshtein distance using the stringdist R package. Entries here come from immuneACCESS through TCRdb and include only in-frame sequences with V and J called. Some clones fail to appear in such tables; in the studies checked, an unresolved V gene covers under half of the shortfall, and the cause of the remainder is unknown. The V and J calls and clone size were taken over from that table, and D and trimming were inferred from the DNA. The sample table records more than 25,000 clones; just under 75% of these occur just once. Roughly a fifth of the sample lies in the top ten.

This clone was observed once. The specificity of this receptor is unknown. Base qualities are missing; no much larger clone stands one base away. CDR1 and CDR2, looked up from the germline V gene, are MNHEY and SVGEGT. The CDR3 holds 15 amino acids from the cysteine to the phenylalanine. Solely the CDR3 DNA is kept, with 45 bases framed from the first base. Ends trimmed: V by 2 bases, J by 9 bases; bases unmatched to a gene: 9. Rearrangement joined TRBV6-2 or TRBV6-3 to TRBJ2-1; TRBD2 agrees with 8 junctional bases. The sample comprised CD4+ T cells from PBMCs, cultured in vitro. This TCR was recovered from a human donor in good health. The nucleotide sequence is TGTGCCAGCAGTTACGCAACGGGGGGGCCTAGTGAGCAGTTCTTC. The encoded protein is CASSYATGGPSEQFF.